Shown below are 2 T cell receptor beta chains from a single sample sequenced in a study of shared clonotypes between healthy human individuals (TCRdb year 2020). The library came from the immunoSEQ multiplex PCR assay. This immuneACCESS table, as held by TCRdb, lists in-frame sequences with V and J called but not all clones. Of the missing ones, under half trace to an unresolved V gene in checked studies; the others have no known cause. This sample comprises about 2.4 million clones, more than 85% of them detected only once. The ten largest make up roughly 0.36% of the sample. Sequenced: naive CD4+ T cells from PBMCs. The cell subset or site label on this specimen signifies: CD45RA+ positively selected. The receptors stem from a man younger than 30 in good health. Some clones in this sample may be carry-over from other donors' samples.

The rearrangement joins TRBV7-4 to TRBJ1-4; 8 positions agree with TRBD1. J was trimmed by 8 bases and V by 1 base; bases with no gene match: 21. The CDR3 spans 20 residues. Germline V gene data show CDR1 as SGHVT and CDR2 as SQSDAQ. The CDR3: CASSLGINRDRRGYGEKLFF. In nucleotides, the CDR3 is TGTGCCAGCAGCTTAGGAATCAACCGGGACAGGAGAGGTTACGGCGAAAAACTGTTTTTT.

This clone was detected only once. This rearrangement joins TRBV2 to TRBJ1-2, with D maybe TRBD1 (6 bases). CDR1 SNHLY and CDR2 FYNNEI come from the germline V gene. The CDR3 is 13 residues long. Trimming shortened V by 7 bases and J by 2 bases, and 11 bases separated the two germline ends. The chain's CDR3 is CASKGEGNYGYTF. The CDR3 DNA reads TGTGCCAGCAAGGGGGAAGGGAACTATGGCTACACCTTC. The full variable domain, with the rest looked up from reference TRBV2 and TRBJ1-2, is EPEVTQTPSHQVTQMGQEVILRCVPISNHLYFYWYRQILGQKVEFLVSFYNNEISEKSEIFDDQFSVERPDGSNFTLKIRSTKLEDSAMYFCASKGEGNYGYTFGSGTRLTVV.